This TCR beta chain was captured in a study of T cells in Graves' hyperthyroidism and ophthalmopathy (dated by TCRdb to the late 2010s). Looking at the study overall: Peripheral blood was sampled at the time of initial diagnosis, prior to any treatment. To identify distinguishing TCR V-J signatures, a discovery cohort of 90 to 100 patients was used, comprising 43 with Graves' ophthalmopathy and around 57 with stable Graves' hyperthyroidism. Prospective prediction of ophthalmopathy was tested in an independent validation cohort of some 19 hyperthyroidism patients and 15 to 17 patients who later progressed to ophthalmopathy. The approximately 90 discovery patients were randomly split 7:3 into training and test sets. In addition, the study compared T-cell repertoires in thyroid tissue and in blood from six Graves' hyperthyroidism patients. After blood sampling, hyperthyroidism patients were treated with methimazole at a starting dose of 30 mg daily, and ophthalmopathy patients were treated with high-dose intravenous methylprednisolone. The paper describes TCR Vbeta CDR3 sequencing of 130 to 150 peripheral blood samples, made up of 43 ophthalmopathy patients, around 78 hyperthyroidism patients and 17 progressor patients.

This clonotype was counted many times. This clone's antigen is unknown. The sample holds no much larger clone one base away, and base qualities are not on file. Stable Graves' hyperthyroidism was defined as the absence of progression to ophthalmopathy over 18 months of follow-up. Hyperthyroidism patients were aged 18 to 65 years and newly diagnosed, with disease duration of less than 2 months. The study excluded patients with uncontrolled infections, other autoimmune diseases, pregnancy or lactation. Diagnoses were based on clinical symptoms, serum thyroxine and TRAb, thyroid ultrasound and orbital computed tomography. Ficoll-Paque density gradient centrifugation was used to isolate PBMCs from around 9.1 ml of fresh peripheral blood. Trizol reagent was used to extract total RNA, and RNA quality was then checked on an Agilent 2100 Bioanalyzer. The junction shows trimming of 6 bases on V and 4 bases on J, plus 20 bases between the germline ends. Spanning cysteine to phenylalanine, the CDR3 consists of 16 amino acids. This entry keeps only the CDR3 DNA: 48 bases, framed from base 1. Via the germline V gene, CDR1 is MDHEN and CDR2 SYDVKM.

TCR beta CDR3 regions were amplified from RNA transcripts. For the first round of RT-PCR on the TCR CDR3, the HTBI primer set was used together with the Qiagen OneStep RT-PCR kit. Libraries were constructed in a second round of multiplex PCR, after which size selection and purification were performed. Sequencing of the libraries was done on an Illumina HiSeq2000 using paired-end 100 bp reads. The source study handled its data this way. SOAPnuke was used to process the raw data, throwing out any read that contained adapters or uncalled bases, had a mean Phred below 15, or lacked an exact constant-primer or identifier match. COPE v1.2.5 was used to merge high-quality paired reads, and clonotypes were defined as unique nucleotide sequences. MiTCR v1.1 was used to align the clonotypes against IMGT TRBV, TRBD and TRBJ reference segments. The analysis included only V-J combinations with a frequency above 0.0001, which together covered 99% to 99.2% of the repertoires. A TCS score was defined as the ratio of F50 (clonal expansion) to E x V (chaos), with BLOSUM62-based TCRdist applied between CDR3 peptides within each V-J. Welch's t-statistics and random forest reduced around 520 V-J features to 13, which were used in a naive Bayes classifier (R e1071). In-frame beta chains were kept once TCRdb had trimmed the public reads at Q25 with fastp and called clones with MiXCR. CDR3 protein duplicates are merged, each entry listing the most common genes and DNA. Here the V and J calls rest on TCRdb's processing, not on the authors' analysis. This sample comprises fewer than 650,000 distinct CDR3 sequences, 14% of them detected only once. The ten largest make up approximately 15% of the sample.

What the work shows at the level of the full study, not this receptor alone: During validation, the model predicted progression to ophthalmopathy a median of about 6.3 months ahead of onset, with approximately 71% sensitivity and 72.22% specificity. Sample size was not statistically predetermined, and investigators were not blinded to group allocation. Most expanded thyroid clonotypes (frequency above 0.001) were also detected in blood, a finding suggesting that blood repertoires may reflect thyroid immune responses. In cross-validation, a model built on a 13 V-J signature told ophthalmopathy apart from stable hyperthyroidism with approximately 90% sensitivity and roughly 81% specificity, and in testing the same model reached 80%/75%.

This sequence originates from a woman aged 40 to 55 with Graves' hyperthyroidism. This sequence uses TRBV28 and TRBJ2-3; the D gene assignment is perhaps TRBD1 or TRBD2, with each matching 6 bases. Sequencing was done on a sample of blood. The CDR3 sequence is CASSPAGHAGPDTQYF. The DNA sequence is given as TGTGCCAGCAGCCCTGCGGGACACGCAGGGCCAGATACGCAGTATTTT. The full variable domain, with segments outside the CDR3 supplied by the reference TRBV28 and TRBJ2-3 proteins, appears as DVKVTQSSRYLVKRTGEKVFLECVQDMDHENMFWYRQDPGLGLRLIYFSYDVKMKEKGDIPEGYSVSREKKERFSLILESASTNQTSMYLCASSPAGHAGPDTQYFGPGTRLTVL.